This passage covers 32 T cell receptor beta chains from one sample sequenced in a study of patients and donors after allogeneic stem cell transplantation. TCRdb re-analysed the RT-PCR reads in MiXCR, keeping a single row per CDR3 protein. Seen here are 900,000 to 1,000,000 distinct CDR3 sequences, 18% observed once, and the top ten hold 6%. Input material: blood, either unsorted or a sorted T cell fraction (not recorded which). All receptors derive from a human donor who was either an allogeneic HSCT recipient or a stem cell or donor lymphocyte infusion donor (not recorded which). It is not recorded whose cells these are; they may come from a transplant donor.

This clonotype was recorded many times. This rearrangement joins TRBV12-3 or TRBV12-4 to TRBJ1-5, with D possibly being TRBD1 (5 bases). The V end lost 6 bases, the J end lost 4 bases, and 16 bases lay between the germline ends. The CDR3 extends over 15 amino acids. The CDR3 reads CASSSTGTGNQPQHF. DNA of the CDR3: TGTGCCAGCAGCTCGACCGGGACGGGGAATCAGCCCCAGCATTTT.

V is TRBV9 and J is TRBJ1-4; D not certain. The CDR3 is made up of 16 amino acids. The ends were cut back, 0 bases at V and 0 bases at J, with 9 bases in the middle. Looked up from germline, CDR1 is SGDLS and CDR2 is YYNGEE. The CDR3 sequence is CASSVELRATNEKLFF. The CDR3 coding sequence is TGTGCCAGCAGCGTAGAACTCCGTGCAACTAATGAAAAACTGTTTTTT. The full variable domain, with the rest looked up from reference TRBV9 and TRBJ1-4, is DSGVTQTPKHLITATGQRVTLRCSPRSGDLSVYWYQQSLDQGLQFLIQYYNGEERAKGNILERFSAQQFPDLHSELNLSSLELGDSALYFCASSVELRATNEKLFFGSGTQLSVL.

This clonotype was picked up many times. V is TRBV7-2 and J is TRBJ2-2; D uncertain. V was shortened by 2 bases and J by 0 bases, with 4 bases between the two germline ends. The CDR3 consists of 14 residues. Germline assignment: CDR1 SGHTA and CDR2 FQGNSA. CDR3 nucleotides: TGTGCCAGCAGCTTACATCCGAACACCGGGGAGCTGTTTTTT. Amino acids: CASSLHPNTGELFF.

This sequence joins TRBV19 and TRBJ2-1, with TRBD2 as a possible D gene (5 bases). Trimming cost V 5 bases and J 7 bases, with 12 bases left between them. This CDR3 contains 13 residues. CDR1 and CDR2 (germline): LNHDA, SQIVND (reference sequence). The CDR3 spells CASSGPLENEQFF. The CDR3 nucleotides read TGTGCCAGTAGTGGACCACTAGAAAATGAGCAGTTCTTC.

This clonotype showed up just a few times. The chain couples TRBV7-2 to TRBJ2-1; no firm D call. The CDR3 extends over 13 amino acids. V lost 7 bases and J 8 bases, leaving 15 bases between the germline ends. Germline lookup yields CDR1 SGHTA and CDR2 FQGNSA. The CDR3 bases are TGTGCCAGCACGCCCGGACGCCGCGATGAGCAGTTCTTC. It yields the protein CASTPGRRDEQFF.

Only a few counts were recorded for this clonotype. The chain combines TRBV9 with TRBJ2-1; 9 nucleotides match TRBD1. The CDR3 covers 14 residues. The germline CDR1 and CDR2 sequences are SGDLS and YYNGEE. With V trimmed by 4 bases and J by 6 bases, 5 bases remained unmatched. As DNA, the CDR3 is TGTGCCAGCAGCCTAACGACAGGGGGCAATGAGCAGTTCTTC. It is translated as CASSLTTGGNEQFF. Based on the CDR3 plus reference TRBV9 and TRBJ2-1, the full variable domain is DSGVTQTPKHLITATGQRVTLRCSPRSGDLSVYWYQQSLDQGLQFLIQYYNGEERAKGNILERFSAQQFPDLHSELNLSSLELGDSALYFCASSLTTGGNEQFFGPGTRLTVL.

The V and J genes are TRBV6-5 and TRBJ1-1, with D possibly matching TRBD1 (5 bases). Germline assignment: CDR1 MNHEY and CDR2 SVGAGI. The V end was cut by 7 bases, the J end by 8 bases, with 14 bases between. The CDR3 extends over 12 amino acids. The CDR3 DNA reads TGTGCCAGCATCGATTCGGGGGGGGAAGCTTTCTTT. This encodes CASIDSGGEAFF.

Comment on this clonotype: A junction boundary mismatches the germline segment, possibly from a read error. V gene TRBV7-6 combines with J gene TRBJ2-1, with 12 positions matching TRBD2. The germline V gene encodes CDR1 SGHVS and CDR2 FNYEAQ. CDR3 length: 12 residues. CDR3 sequence (DNA): TGTGCCAGCCTGGGACTAGCGGGTCCCCTAATCTTC. It yields the protein CASLGLAGPLIF.

The J gene is TRBJ2-5, the V gene TRBV7-9, with 11 bases identical to TRBD1. The length of the CDR3 is 15 residues. The germline gives CDR1 SEHNR, CDR2 FQNEAQ (reference sequence). With 5 bases clipped from V and 7 bases from J, the junction kept 9 bases outside the gene matches. The CDR3 coding sequence is TGTGCCAGCAGCCCTAAGGACAGGGGGCCCGCGACCCAGTACTTC. Amino acids: CASSPKDRGPATQYF.

This clonotype has a handful of counts. The V gene is TRBV12-3 or TRBV12-4, the J gene TRBJ2-2; a weak D match, TRBD2 (7 bases). V shed 7 bases and J shed 6 bases, with 15 bases lying between them. The CDR3 runs to 14 residues. The chain's CDR3 is CASNRLAGAGELFF. The CDR3 DNA reads TGTGCCAGCAATCGACTAGCAGGGGCCGGGGAGCTGTTTTTT.

This rearrangement joins TRBV13 to TRBJ2-7; 8 bases match TRBD2. Germline trimming cut 8 bases from V and 4 bases from J; bases unmatched to any gene: 10. The germline gives CDR1 PRHDT, CDR2 FYEKMQ (reference sequence). This CDR3 region has 14 residues. The CDR3 here is CASGSGTRSYEQYF. The CDR3 nucleotides read TGTGCCAGCGGGTCGGGGACTAGGAGTTACGAGCAGTACTTC.

This clonotype was seen more than once but under ten times. The chain carries TRBV29-1 and TRBJ2-3; D not resolved. Trimming took off 1 base at V and 10 bases at J, with 9 bases between the two ends. Germline values: CDR1 SQVTM, CDR2 ANQGSEA. CDR3 length: 11 amino acids. The CDR3 region is CSVEGDEAQYF. CDR3 bases: TGCAGCGTTGAAGGTGACGAAGCGCAGTATTTT.

CDR3 protein: CAISELPLGRGDQETQYF. The CDR3, as DNA: TGTGCCATCAGTGAACTTCCGCTCGGGAGGGGAGACCAAGAGACCCAGTACTTC. The J gene is TRBJ2-5, the V gene TRBV10-3; 8 nucleotides agree with TRBD2. This CDR3 spans 18 amino acids. CDR1 and CDR2 (germline): ENHRY, SYGVKD. The junction had 12 bases not matched to a gene; V was cut back by 3 bases and J by 0 bases.

V and J are TRBV20-1 and TRBJ1-1, with a possible D match to TRBD1 (5 bases). The germline V gene has CDR1 DFQATT and CDR2 SNEGSKA (reference sequence). This CDR3 is built from 14 residues. Trimming left V 3 bases short and J 0 bases short, with 11 bases between. In nucleotides, the CDR3 is TGCAGTGCTAGGCCGACAGTAATGAACACTGAAGCTTTCTTT. Translated, it gives CSARPTVMNTEAFF.

The J gene is TRBJ1-6, the V gene TRBV28; no firm D call. Looked up from germline, CDR1 is MDHEN and CDR2 is SYDVKM. CDR3 length: 16 residues. Trimming took 0 bases from V and 0 from J, leaving 6 bases between them. Here the CDR3 reads CASSLWPSSYNSPLHF. In DNA, the CDR3 is TGTGCCAGCAGTTTATGGCCGAGCTCCTATAATTCACCCCTCCACTTT.

This clonotype showed up just a few times. V usage is TRBV20-1 and J usage is TRBJ2-1; 9 positions agree with TRBD2. After removal of 0 bases from V and 7 bases from J, the junction contained 7 bases not matched to a gene. Germline V gene sequence: CDR1 DFQATT, CDR2 SNEGSKA (reference sequence). The CDR3 has 15 amino acids. The CDR3 DNA reads TGCAGTGCTAGAGATGCGGCGGGGGGGGAGAATGAGCAGTTCTTC. Residues: CSARDAAGGENEQFF.

The V and J genes are TRBV12-3 or TRBV12-4 and TRBJ1-1; D gene ambiguous. This CDR3 spans 12 amino acids. The V end was cut by 4 bases, the J end by 4 bases, with 7 bases between. CDR3: CASSSYGTEAFF. The CDR3 DNA follows: TGTGCCAGCAGTTCCTATGGCACTGAAGCTTTCTTT.

The V call is TRBV29-1, the J call TRBJ2-1, with TRBD2 identical over 7 bases. This CDR3 comprises 14 residues. J gave up 6 bases and V 3 bases, and 8 bases lay outside the gene matches. In germline, CDR1 is SQVTM, CDR2 ANQGSEA. The CDR3 is CSVDNLAAINEQFF. In DNA, the CDR3 is TGCAGCGTTGATAATCTAGCGGCCATCAATGAGCAGTTCTTC.

CDR3: CASSLEGARSYNEQFF. CDR3 nucleotide sequence: TGTGCCAGCAGCCTCGAGGGGGCCAGGTCCTACAATGAGCAGTTCTTC. The chain employs TRBV14 and TRBJ2-1; TRBD1 matches 7 bases. V was clipped by 4 bases and J by 1 base; unmatched bases: 7. The CDR3 loop spans 16 amino acids. Germline V gene sequence: CDR1 SGHDN, CDR2 FVKESK.

Notes on this clonotype: A much larger clone is a single base away; this may be a read error. The gene calls are TRBV12-3 or TRBV12-4 and TRBJ2-5, with D possibly matching TRBD1 (6 bases). The CDR3 runs 11 residues. The CDR3 sequence: CSSSPGVVKYF. The CDR3 nucleotides read TGTTCCAGCAGCCCAGGGGTTGTAAAGTACTTC.

The table lists this clonotype with a few counts. The chain carries TRBV10-2 and TRBJ1-1; D gene unclear. Germline V lookup: CDR1 WSHSY, CDR2 SAAADI. The CDR3 loop spans 12 amino acids. V shed 5 bases and J shed 8 bases, with 12 bases lying between them. In DNA form, the CDR3 reads TGCGCCAGCAGTCTCCAGGTTCCCGAAGCTTTCTTT. This codes for CASSLQVPEAFF.

This clonotype was observed a handful of times. The CDR3: CSARPRGSSRNQPQHF. The CDR3 region has the DNA TGCAGTGCTAGGCCCAGGGGCTCTAGTAGAAATCAGCCCCAGCATTTT. This chain connects TRBV20-1 to TRBJ1-5; a weak D match, TRBD1 (6 bases). The CDR3 spans 16 residues. Trimming took off 3 bases at V and 4 bases at J, with 19 bases between the two ends. The germline V gene encodes CDR1 DFQATT and CDR2 SNEGSKA (reference sequence).

V gene TRBV3-1 combines with J gene TRBJ2-5; D remains unclear. The CDR3 has 16 residues. Trimming took 0 bases from V and 5 from J, leaving 16 bases between them. CDR1 and CDR2 (germline): LGHDT, YNNKEL (reference sequence). The CDR3 DNA sequence: TGTGCCAGCAGCCAAGATCGTGCGGCAGGATGGGAGACCCAGTACTTC. Protein sequence: CASSQDRAAGWETQYF.

This chain joins TRBV18 and TRBJ2-5; weak D call: TRBD1 (6 bases). The germline V and J ends were trimmed by 2 bases and 9 bases, with 10 bases remaining between them. CDR1 is KGHSH, CDR2 LQKENI, per germline. This CDR3 is built from 12 residues. The CDR3 here is CASSPNEGAQYF. The CDR3 region has the DNA TGTGCCAGCTCACCAAATGAGGGGGCCCAGTACTTC.

This sequence joins TRBV24-1 and TRBJ1-1, with TRBD1 identical over 8 bases. CDR1 and CDR2 (germline): KGHDR, SFDVKD. CDR3 length equals 17 residues. The junction had 7 bases not matched to a gene; V was cut back by 1 base and J by 1 base. The DNA for the CDR3 is TGTGCCACCAGTGATTTAGGGACAGGCAGCTCGAACACTGAAGCTTTCTTT. Protein sequence: CATSDLGTGSSNTEAFF.

This rearrangement joins TRBV20-1 to TRBJ1-3, with 7 bases fitting TRBD1. The V segment lost 4 bases and the J segment 2 bases; nucleotides outside the gene matches: 8. Germline V gives CDR1 DFQATT, CDR2 SNEGSKA (reference sequence). The CDR3 totals 15 residues. The CDR3 sequence is CSAIRQGRAGNTIYF. CDR3 sequence (DNA): TGCAGTGCTATTCGACAGGGAAGGGCTGGAAACACCATATATTTT.

This clonotype was observed a few times. This rearrangement joins TRBV6-5 to TRBJ2-5; 10 bases are shared with TRBD2. Germline loops: CDR1 MNHEY, CDR2 SVGAGI. With V trimmed by 5 bases and J by 1 base, 10 bases remained unmatched. CDR3 length: 17 amino acids. CDR3 nucleotides: TGTGCCAGCAGTCTACTCTTAGCGGGGGGAGGCCAAGAGACCCAGTACTTC. Its protein product is CASSLLLAGGGQETQYF.

This rearrangement joins TRBV21-1 to TRBJ1-1; TRBD1 is the table's D call and was not checked against the DNA. TRBV21-1 is given as a pseudogene. The CDR3 sequence is 15 residues long. CDR3 in amino acids: CASSNMWGAKTEAFF. For the CDR3, the DNA is TGTGCCAGCAGCAATATGTGGGGGGCAAAAACTGAAGCTTTCTTT.

The V and J genes are TRBV20-1 and TRBJ2-1, with D perhaps TRBD1 or TRBD2 (5 bases each). The germline CDR1 and CDR2 sequences are DFQATT and SNEGSKA (reference sequence). The V and J ends lost 6 bases and 1 base respectively, with 10 bases between them. This CDR3 has 13 amino acids. CDR3 region: CSAGDQSYNEQFF. The CDR3 DNA follows: TGCAGTGCCGGGGACCAATCCTACAATGAGCAGTTCTTC.

The chain has TRBV6-5 and TRBJ2-7; no clear D gene. V dropped 4 bases and J dropped 6 bases, with 19 bases sitting between them. Germline lookup yields CDR1 MNHEY and CDR2 SVGAGI. CDR3 size: 15 residues. The CDR3 protein is CASSLLSGRGGEQYF. The CDR3 DNA follows: TGTGCCAGCAGTTTACTGTCAGGACGCGGTGGCGAGCAGTACTTC.

The chain has TRBV4-2 and TRBJ1-1; TRBD1 is a possible D gene (6 bases). This CDR3 contains 17 residues. V was clipped by 4 bases and J by 5 bases, with 23 bases between them. Germline lookup yields CDR1 LGHNA and CDR2 YNFKEQ. CDR3 sequence (DNA): TGTGCCAGCAGCCCCTTGGGCACAGGGCAGGGGAAGACTGAAGCTTTCTTT. It codes for CASSPLGTGQGKTEAFF.

The V call is TRBV29-1, the J call TRBJ1-2, with D possibly being TRBD1 (5 bases). The CDR3 totals 12 residues. Germline lookup yields CDR1 SQVTM and CDR2 ANQGSEA. Trimming removed 0 bases at V and 8 bases at J, with 10 bases between. The CDR3 loop reads CSVEDGRDGYTF. DNA for the CDR3: TGCAGCGTTGAAGACGGGAGGGACGGCTACACCTTC.